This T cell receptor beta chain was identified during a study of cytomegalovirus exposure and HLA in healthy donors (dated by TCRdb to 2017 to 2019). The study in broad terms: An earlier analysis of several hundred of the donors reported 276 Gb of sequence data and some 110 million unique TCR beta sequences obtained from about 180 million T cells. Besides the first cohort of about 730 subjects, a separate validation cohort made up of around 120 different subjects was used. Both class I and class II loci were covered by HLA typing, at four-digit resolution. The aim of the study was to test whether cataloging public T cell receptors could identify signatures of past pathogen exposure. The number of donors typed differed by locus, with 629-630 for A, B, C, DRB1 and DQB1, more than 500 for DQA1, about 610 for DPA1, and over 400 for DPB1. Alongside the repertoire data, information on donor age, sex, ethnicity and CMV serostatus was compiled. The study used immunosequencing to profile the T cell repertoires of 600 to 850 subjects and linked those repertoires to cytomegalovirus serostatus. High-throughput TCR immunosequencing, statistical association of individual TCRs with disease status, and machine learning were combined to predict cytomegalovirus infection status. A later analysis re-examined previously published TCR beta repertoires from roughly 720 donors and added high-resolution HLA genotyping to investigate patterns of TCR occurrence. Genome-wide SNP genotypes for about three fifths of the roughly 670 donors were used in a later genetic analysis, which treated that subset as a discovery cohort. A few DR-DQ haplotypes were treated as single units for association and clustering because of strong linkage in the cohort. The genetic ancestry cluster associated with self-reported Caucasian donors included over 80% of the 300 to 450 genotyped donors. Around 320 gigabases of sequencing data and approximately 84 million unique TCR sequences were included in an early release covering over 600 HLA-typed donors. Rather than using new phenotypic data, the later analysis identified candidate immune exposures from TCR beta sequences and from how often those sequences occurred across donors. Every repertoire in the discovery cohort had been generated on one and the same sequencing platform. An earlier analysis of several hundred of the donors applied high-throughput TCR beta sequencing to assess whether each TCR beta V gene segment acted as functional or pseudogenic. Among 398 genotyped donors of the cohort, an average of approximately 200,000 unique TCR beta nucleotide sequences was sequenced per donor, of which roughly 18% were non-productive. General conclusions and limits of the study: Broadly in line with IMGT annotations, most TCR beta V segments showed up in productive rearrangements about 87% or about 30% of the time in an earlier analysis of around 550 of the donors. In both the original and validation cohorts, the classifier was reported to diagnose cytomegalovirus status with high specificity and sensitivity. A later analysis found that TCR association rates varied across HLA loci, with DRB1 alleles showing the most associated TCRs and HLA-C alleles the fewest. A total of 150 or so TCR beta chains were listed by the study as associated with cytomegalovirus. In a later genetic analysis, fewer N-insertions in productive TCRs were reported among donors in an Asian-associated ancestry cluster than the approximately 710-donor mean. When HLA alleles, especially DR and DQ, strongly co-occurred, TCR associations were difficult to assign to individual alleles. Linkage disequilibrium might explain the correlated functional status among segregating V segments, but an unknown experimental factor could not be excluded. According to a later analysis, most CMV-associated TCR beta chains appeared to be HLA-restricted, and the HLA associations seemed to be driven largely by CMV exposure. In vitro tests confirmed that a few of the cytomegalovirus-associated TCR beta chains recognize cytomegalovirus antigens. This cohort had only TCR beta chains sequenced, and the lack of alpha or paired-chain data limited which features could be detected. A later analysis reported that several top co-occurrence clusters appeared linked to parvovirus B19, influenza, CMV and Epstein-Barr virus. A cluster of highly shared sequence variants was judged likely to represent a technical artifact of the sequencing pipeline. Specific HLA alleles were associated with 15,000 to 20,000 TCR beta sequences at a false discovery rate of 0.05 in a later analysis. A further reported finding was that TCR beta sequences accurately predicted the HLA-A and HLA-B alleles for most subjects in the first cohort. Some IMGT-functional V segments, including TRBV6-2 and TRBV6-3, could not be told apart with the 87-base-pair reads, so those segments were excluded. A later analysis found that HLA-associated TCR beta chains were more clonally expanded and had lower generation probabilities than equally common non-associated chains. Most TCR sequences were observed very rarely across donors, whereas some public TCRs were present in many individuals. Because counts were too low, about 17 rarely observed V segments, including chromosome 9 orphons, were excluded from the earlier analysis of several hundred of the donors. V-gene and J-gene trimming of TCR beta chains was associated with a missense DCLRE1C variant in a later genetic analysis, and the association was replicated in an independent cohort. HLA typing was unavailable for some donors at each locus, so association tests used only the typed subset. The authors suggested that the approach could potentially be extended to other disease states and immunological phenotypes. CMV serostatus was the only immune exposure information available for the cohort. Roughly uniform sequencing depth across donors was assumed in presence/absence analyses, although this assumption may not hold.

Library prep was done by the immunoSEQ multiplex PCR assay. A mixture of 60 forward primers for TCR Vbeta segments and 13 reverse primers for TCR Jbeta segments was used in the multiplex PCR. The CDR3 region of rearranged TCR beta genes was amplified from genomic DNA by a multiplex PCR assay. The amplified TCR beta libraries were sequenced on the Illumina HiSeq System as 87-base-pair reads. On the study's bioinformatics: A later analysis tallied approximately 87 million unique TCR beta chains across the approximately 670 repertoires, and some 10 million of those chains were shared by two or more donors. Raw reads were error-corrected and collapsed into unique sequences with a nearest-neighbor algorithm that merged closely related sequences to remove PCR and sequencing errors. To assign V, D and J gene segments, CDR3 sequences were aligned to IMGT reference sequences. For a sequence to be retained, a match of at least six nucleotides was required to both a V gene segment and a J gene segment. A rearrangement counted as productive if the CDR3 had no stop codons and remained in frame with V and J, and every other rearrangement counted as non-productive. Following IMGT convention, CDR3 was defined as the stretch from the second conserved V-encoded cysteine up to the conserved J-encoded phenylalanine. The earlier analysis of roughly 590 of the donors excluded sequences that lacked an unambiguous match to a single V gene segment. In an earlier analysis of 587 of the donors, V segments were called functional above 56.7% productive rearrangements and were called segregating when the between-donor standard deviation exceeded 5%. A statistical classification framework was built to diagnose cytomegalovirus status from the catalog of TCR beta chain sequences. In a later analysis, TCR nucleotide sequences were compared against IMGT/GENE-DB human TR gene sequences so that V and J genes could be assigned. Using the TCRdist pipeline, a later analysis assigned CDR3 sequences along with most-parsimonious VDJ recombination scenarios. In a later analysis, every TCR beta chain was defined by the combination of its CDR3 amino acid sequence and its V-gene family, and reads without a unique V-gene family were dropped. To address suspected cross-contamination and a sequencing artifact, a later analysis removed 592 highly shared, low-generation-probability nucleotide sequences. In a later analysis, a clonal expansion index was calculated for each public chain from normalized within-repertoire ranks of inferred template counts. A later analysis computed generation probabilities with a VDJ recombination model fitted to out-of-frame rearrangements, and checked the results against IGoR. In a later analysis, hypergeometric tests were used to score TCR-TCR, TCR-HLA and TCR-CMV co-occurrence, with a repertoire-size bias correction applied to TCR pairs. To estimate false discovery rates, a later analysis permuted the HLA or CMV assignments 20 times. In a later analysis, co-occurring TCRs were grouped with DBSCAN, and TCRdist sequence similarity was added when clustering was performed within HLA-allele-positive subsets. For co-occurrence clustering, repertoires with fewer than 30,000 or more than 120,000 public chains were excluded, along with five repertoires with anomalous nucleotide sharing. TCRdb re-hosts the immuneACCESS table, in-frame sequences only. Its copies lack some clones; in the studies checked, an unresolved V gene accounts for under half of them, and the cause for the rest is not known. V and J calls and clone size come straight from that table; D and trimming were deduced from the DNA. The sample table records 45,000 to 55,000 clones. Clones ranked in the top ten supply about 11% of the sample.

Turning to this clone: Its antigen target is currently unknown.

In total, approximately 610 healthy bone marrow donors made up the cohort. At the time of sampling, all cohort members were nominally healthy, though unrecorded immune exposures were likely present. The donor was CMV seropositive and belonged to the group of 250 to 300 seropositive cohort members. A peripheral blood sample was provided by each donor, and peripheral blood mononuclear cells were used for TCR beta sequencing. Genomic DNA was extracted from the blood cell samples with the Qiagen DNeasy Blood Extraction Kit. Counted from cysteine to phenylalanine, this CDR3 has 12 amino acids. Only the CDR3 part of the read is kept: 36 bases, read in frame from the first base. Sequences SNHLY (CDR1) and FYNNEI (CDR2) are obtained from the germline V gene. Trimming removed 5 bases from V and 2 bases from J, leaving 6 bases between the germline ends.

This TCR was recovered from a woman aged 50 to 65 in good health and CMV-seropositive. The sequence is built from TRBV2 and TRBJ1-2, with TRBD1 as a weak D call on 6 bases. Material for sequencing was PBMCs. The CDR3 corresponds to CASSQGNYGYTF. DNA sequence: TGTGCCAGCAGTCAGGGGAACTATGGCTACACCTTC.